The 6 T cell receptor beta chains reported below all come from one sample, sequenced in a study of cytomegalovirus exposure and HLA in healthy donors. 13 Jbeta primers and 60 Vbeta primers were used for the PCR. Produced via immunoSEQ multiplex PCR; TCRdb's table is partial and in-frame only. The profile shows fewer than 150,000 clones, just under 80% of them singletons. The sample comprised PBMCs. These receptors originate from a man aged 30 to 45 in good health.

V gene TRBV27 combines with J gene TRBJ2-1; a possible D gene is TRBD2 (6 bases). CDR1 and CDR2 from the germline V gene are MNHEY and SMNVEV (reference sequence). V was cut by 6 bases and J by 1 base, with 7 bases left in between. The CDR3 sequence is 13 residues long. CDR3 loop: CASRDYSYNEQFF. The CDR3 nucleotides read TGTGCCAGCAGGGACTATTCCTACAATGAGCAGTTCTTC.

The rearrangement joins TRBV28 to TRBJ2-1; perhaps TRBD1 as D (5 bases). Deletions cut 0 bases from V and 5 bases from J, with 8 bases between. In germline, CDR1 is MDHEN, CDR2 SYDVKM. The CDR3 is 14 residues long. CDR3 DNA: TGTGCCAGCAGTTTATGGCGCAGGGACAATGAGCAGTTCTTC. It is translated as CASSLWRRDNEQFF.

This clone was picked up one time. The J gene is TRBJ2-2, the V gene TRBV7-9; no definite D call. V was shortened by 0 bases and J by 8 bases, with 13 bases between the two germline ends. CDR1 and CDR2 (germline): SEHNR, FQNEAQ (reference sequence). The CDR3 totals 15 residues. The CDR3 bases are TGTGCCAGCAGCTTAGCCGAATCCTACCCGGGGGAGCTGTTTTTT. Residues: CASSLAESYPGELFF.

The count of this clone is one. The chain carries TRBV6-1 and TRBJ2-7, with a possible D match to TRBD1 (6 bases). Trimming removed 6 bases from V and 5 bases from J, with 11 bases in between. Per the germline V gene, CDR1 is MNHNS and CDR2 is SASEGT. CDR3 length: 12 amino acids. CDR3: CASRSGVNEQYF. The DNA for the CDR3 is TGTGCCAGCAGGTCAGGGGTCAACGAGCAGTACTTC.

The chain recombines TRBV7-8 with TRBJ1-5; a weak D match, TRBD1 (6 bases). The CDR3 is 20 residues long. Germline loops: CDR1 SGHVS, CDR2 FQNEAQ. Trimming pared 0 bases from V and 5 bases from J, leaving 26 bases between. The CDR3 region is CASSLAGFLGAQGRHQPQHF. The CDR3 DNA reads TGTGCCAGCAGCTTAGCGGGTTTTTTGGGGGCGCAGGGTAGACATCAGCCCCAGCATTTT.

This clone was seen a few times. V gene TRBV7-2 combines with J gene TRBJ1-6; possibly TRBD1 for D (6 bases). The V end was cut by 4 bases, the J end by 5 bases, with 12 bases between. This CDR3 is 15 amino acids long. Germline CDR1 SGHTA, CDR2 FQGNSA. The CDR3 DNA sequence: TGTGCCAGCAGCTCCCGGACAGCGCATAATTCACCCCTCCACTTT. Encoded protein: CASSSRTAHNSPLHF. The full variable domain, completed using reference TRBV7-2 and TRBJ1-6, is GAGVSQSPSNKVTEKGKDVELRCDPISGHTALYWYRQSLGQGLEFLIYFQGNSAPDKSGLPSDRFSAERTGGSVSTLTIQRTQQEDSAVYLCASSSRTAHNSPLHFGNGTRLTVT.